This TCR beta chain comes out of a study of shared clonotypes between healthy human individuals. V lost 0 bases and J lost 5; bases outside the gene matches: 0. CDR3 length: 15 amino acids. From germline, CDR1 is SGHTA and CDR2 FQGTGA. Repertoires were generated with immunoSEQ multiplex PCR, while TCRdb's copy carries only in-frame clones and drops some. This sample carries about 480,000 clones, roughly 85% of them seen once, and the ten largest clones take around 12%. What was sequenced was PBMCs. The clonotype comes from a woman aged 40-49 years in good health. Some clones in this sample may be carry-over from other donors' samples. The chain joins TRBV7-3 to TRBJ2-3, with 12 bases aligning to TRBD2. The CDR3 region has the DNA TGTGCCAGCAGCTTAACACTAGCGGGAGGAGATACGCAGTATTTT. It is translated as CASSLTLAGGDTQYF.